These T cell receptor beta chains were read from a single sample in a study of blood T cell repertoires in COVID-19. This table comes from immunoSEQ multiplex PCR, and its TCRdb copy is limited to in-frame clones, with some not included. The profile shows around 60,000 clones, over 60% of them singletons. The specimen sequenced was peripheral blood. These receptors all stem from a man aged 30 to 45 with COVID-19, enrolled during active disease. CDR3s include the opening cysteine and the closing phenylalanine or tryptophan. D genes are given only for firm matches. Clone size is not always given. Where it is, it says once, few, many or a class for expanded clones.

>TRBV5-4|NA|NA|TRBJ2-4
CASSLGVSGVLAKNIQYF
TGTGCCAGCAGCTTGGGGGTGTCAGGGGTTTTAGCCAAAAACATTCAGTACTTC
>TRBV6-5|TRBD2|NA|TRBJ2-7
CASTEGSGDSYEQYF
TGTGCCAGCACAGAAGGTAGCGGGGACTCCTACGAGCAGTACTTC
>TRBV30|NA|NA|TRBJ1-5
CAWGDRDSPQHF
TGTGCCTGGGGGGACCGGGATTCGCCCCAGCATTTT
>TRBV5-4|NA|NA|TRBJ2-1
CASKRGGFGDNEQFF
TGTGCCAGCAAGCGTGGCGGGTTCGGAGACAATGAGCAGTTCTTC
>TRBV7-2|NA|NA|TRBJ1-1
CASRLAGAEAFF
TGTGCCAGCCGACTCGCAGGGGCTGAAGCTTTCTTT
>TRBV6-1|NA|NA|TRBJ1-3
CASSDLRGDRLNTIYF
TGTGCCAGCAGTGACCTCAGGGGCGACCGACTAAACACCATATATTTT
>TRBV4-2|NA|once|TRBJ2-3
CASSPARGAFWDTQYF
TGTGCCAGCAGCCCCGCCCGGGGAGCTTTTTGGGATACGCAGTATTTT
>TRBV5-1|NA|few|TRBJ2-1
CASSRDSSAVNEQFF
TGCGCCAGCAGCAGGGACTCCAGCGCGGTCAATGAGCAGTTCTTC
>TRBV4-2|NA|NA|TRBJ2-7
CASSQERLSYEQYF
TGTGCCAGCAGCCAAGAGAGGCTCTCCTACGAGCAGTACTTC
>TRBV24-1|NA|NA|TRBJ2-1
CATSDADNWDEQFF
TGTGCCACCAGTGATGCAGACAACTGGGATGAGCAGTTCTTC
>TRBV28|TRBD1|NA|TRBJ1-1
CASSPYRQGASDTEAFF
TGTGCCAGCAGTCCCTACCGACAGGGGGCGTCGGACACTGAAGCTTTCTTT
>TRBV4-2|TRBD1|NA|TRBJ2-7
CASSQEGTGSYEQYF
TGTGCCAGCAGCCAAGAAGGGACAGGGTCCTACGAGCAGTACTTC
>TRBV6-5|TRBD1|once|TRBJ2-2
CASNWGQSGGELFF
TGTGCCAGCAATTGGGGACAGTCGGGCGGGGAGCTGTTTTTT
>TRBV19|TRBD1|NA|TRBJ2-7
CASKGTGPSYEQYF
TGTGCCAGTAAGGGGACAGGGCCATCCTACGAGCAGTACTTC
>TRBV4-1|NA|NA|TRBJ2-7
CASSQGQANYEQYF
TGCGCCAGCAGCCAAGGACAGGCTAACTACGAGCAGTACTTC
>TRBV5-6|NA|NA|TRBJ1-2
CASSLIVQDYGYTF
TGTGCCAGCAGCTTGATTGTGCAGGACTATGGCTACACCTTC
>TRBV18|NA|NA|TRBJ2-3
CASSPVGGTSTDTQYF
TGTGCCAGCTCACCGGTAGGGGGAACTAGCACAGATACGCAGTATTTT
>TRBV27|NA|NA|TRBJ2-7
CASSLSGGVYEQYF
TGTGCCAGCAGTTTATCGGGCGGGGTGTACGAGCAGTACTTC
>TRBV7-3|TRBD2|NA|TRBJ2-3
CASSLTGGPDTQYF
TGTGCCAGCAGCCTAACGGGGGGACCAGATACGCAGTATTTT
>TRBV14|NA|NA|TRBJ1-2
CASSQRGVYGYTF
TGTGCCAGCAGCCAAAGAGGCGTCTATGGCTACACCTTC
>TRBV28|NA|NA|TRBJ2-1
CASTKVPRGYNEQFF
TGTGCCAGCACCAAAGTCCCGCGGGGCTACAATGAGCAGTTCTTC
>TRBV7-2|NA|once|TRBJ2-2
CASSLSRDTGELFF
TGTGCCAGCAGCTTAAGTCGGGACACCGGGGAGCTGTTTTTT
>TRBV27|TRBD2|NA|TRBJ2-1
CASSLGLAGGYNEQFF
TGTGCCAGCAGTTTAGGACTAGCGGGAGGATACAATGAGCAGTTCTTC
>TRBV2|NA|NA|TRBJ1-2
CASSAGSRYGYTF
TGTGCCAGCAGTGCAGGCTCACGCTATGGCTACACCTTC
>TRBV28|TRBD1|once|TRBJ2-3
CASSTPGQSTDTQYF
TGTGCCAGCAGCACGCCGGGACAGAGCACAGATACGCAGTATTTT
>TRBV7-2|TRBD2|NA|TRBJ2-1
CASSPRTSNYNEQFF
TGTGCCAGCAGCCCCCGGACTAGCAACTACAATGAGCAGTTCTTC
>TRBV2|TRBD1|NA|TRBJ2-7
CASRPGTGVYEQYF
TGTGCCAGCAGACCCGGGACAGGAGTTTACGAGCAGTACTTC
>TRBV30|NA|NA|TRBJ1-1
CAWEGMADTEAFF
TGTGCCTGGGAGGGGATGGCGGACACTGAAGCTTTCTTT
>TRBV19|NA|NA|TRBJ2-7
CASSGFLWYEQYF
TGTGCCAGTAGCGGTTTTCTATGGTACGAGCAGTACTTC
>TRBV6-4|NA|NA|TRBJ2-3
CASSDSNGHTDTQYF
TGTGCCAGCAGTGACTCGAATGGACACACAGATACGCAGTATTTT
>TRBV30|TRBD2|NA|TRBJ2-7
CALAGGRGGEQYF
TGTGCCCTTGCGGGAGGCCGGGGGGGCGAGCAGTACTTC
>TRBV19|TRBD2|NA|TRBJ2-1
CASSLLAGEFHNEQFF
TGTGCCAGTAGCCTCTTAGCGGGGGAATTTCACAATGAGCAGTTCTTC
>TRBV5-6|TRBD1|NA|TRBJ1-2
CASSLEETGGLFYGYTF
TGTGCCAGCAGCTTGGAGGAGACAGGGGGACTCTTCTATGGCTACACCTTC
>TRBV7-3|TRBD2|NA|TRBJ2-3
CASSLGPSGRPSYF
TGTGCCAGCAGCTTAGGCCCCAGCGGGAGGCCTTCGTATTTT
>TRBV6-2/TRBV6-3|NA|NA|TRBJ2-6
CASSYHTWTAFFSGANVLTF
TGTGCCAGCAGTTACCATACTTGGACAGCCTTTTTCTCTGGGGCCAACGTCCTGACTTTC
>TRBV4-2|TRBD1|NA|TRBJ1-4
CASSQSTGHEKLFF
TGTGCCAGCAGCCAATCGACAGGGCACGAAAAACTGTTTTTT
>TRBV7-6|NA|NA|TRBJ2-5
CASSLGVRGETQYF
TGTGCCAGCAGCTTAGGGGTCAGAGGGGAGACCCAGTACTTC
>TRBV12-5|NA|NA|TRBJ1-3
CASGLGDSRSSGNTIYF
TGTGCTAGTGGTCTCGGGGACTCTCGAAGCTCTGGAAACACCATATATTTT
>TRBV9|TRBD2|NA|TRBJ2-1
CASSVLGAGGRNEQFF
TGTGCCAGCAGCGTACTGGGAGCGGGAGGACGGAATGAGCAGTTCTTC
>TRBV5-1|NA|NA|TRBJ2-7
CASRTISSSYEQYF
TGCGCCAGCAGGACTATATCGAGCTCCTACGAGCAGTACTTC
>TRBV24-1|TRBD1|NA|TRBJ1-2
CAVQDRGSGYTF
TGTGCCGTCCAGGACAGGGGATCTGGCTACACCTTC
>TRBV4-1|TRBD1|NA|TRBJ2-4
CASSQDRDRGQGKNIQYF
TGCGCCAGCAGCCAAGACCGGGACAGGGGTCAGGGCAAAAACATTCAGTACTTC
>TRBV9|NA|NA|TRBJ2-3
CASSVEWQAKVGTQYF
TGTGCCAGCAGCGTAGAATGGCAGGCCAAGGTTGGTACGCAGTATTTT
>TRBV6-5|NA|NA|TRBJ2-1
CASTDLRGDYNEQFF
TGTGCCAGCACCGACCTACGCGGGGATTACAATGAGCAGTTCTTC
>TRBV4-1|NA|NA|TRBJ2-7
CASSQEAATYEQYF
TGCGCCAGCAGCCAAGAGGCGGCCACCTACGAGCAGTACTTC
>TRBV28|TRBD2|NA|TRBJ2-2
CASSHGTSGRAGELFF
TGTGCCAGCAGCCACGGGACTAGCGGGAGGGCCGGGGAGCTGTTTTTT
>TRBV4-3|NA|NA|TRBJ1-2
CASSQELDGTRDYGYTF
TGCGCCAGCAGCCAAGAATTGGACGGAACTAGGGACTATGGCTACACCTTC
>TRBV2|TRBD1|NA|TRBJ2-7
CASSVGQGITYEQYF
TGTGCCAGCAGTGTAGGACAGGGTATTACCTACGAGCAGTACTTC
>TRBV9|TRBD1|NA|TRBJ2-7
CASSPRDRGLYEQYF
TGTGCCAGCAGCCCACGGGACAGGGGACTCTACGAGCAGTACTTC
>TRBV9|NA|medium-sized|TRBJ2-2
CASSVASTGELFF
TGTGCCAGCAGCGTAGCATCCACCGGGGAGCTGTTTTTT
>TRBV5-4|TRBD2|once|TRBJ2-1
CASSLAQTSGNNEQFF
TGTGCCAGCAGCTTGGCTCAGACTAGCGGCAACAATGAGCAGTTCTTC
>TRBV7-6|NA|NA|TRBJ2-5
CASSFGERETQYF
TGTGCCAGCAGCTTCGGGGAGAGGGAGACCCAGTACTTC
>TRBV27|TRBD2|NA|TRBJ2-3
CASSLLSSGGADTQYF
TGTGCCAGCAGTTTATTATCTAGCGGGGGGGCAGATACGCAGTATTTT
>TRBV19|TRBD1|NA|TRBJ2-1
CASTKLGRGIENEQFF
TGTGCCAGTACCAAGTTGGGCAGGGGGATAGAAAATGAGCAGTTCTTC
>TRBV27|NA|NA|TRBJ1-2
CASSWAGSYGYTF
TGTGCCAGCAGTTGGGCAGGCAGCTATGGCTACACCTTC